This T cell receptor beta chain derives from a study of T cell changes during pregnancy in multiple sclerosis. The CDR3 sequence is 15 residues long. Germline values: CDR1 MNHEY, CDR2 SVGAGI. V gave up 5 bases and J gave up 5 bases; unmatched junction bases: 6. The data were produced by immunoSEQ multiplex PCR, yet TCRdb's version contains in-frame clones alone and is incomplete. The repertoire has approximately 41,000 clones, about 94% of them found once; the top ten carry roughly 8.1%. The chain couples TRBV6-5 to TRBJ2-2; 9 nucleotides align to TRBD1. This receptor was taken from a female donor with multiple sclerosis, enrolled in a pregnancy study. The sequencing used CD8+ T cells from peripheral blood mononuclear cells, collected in the third trimester of pregnancy. The chain's CDR3 is CASSRGQGSTGELFF. The CDR3 DNA is TGTGCCAGCAGTAGAGGACAGGGGAGTACCGGGGAGCTGTTTTTT.